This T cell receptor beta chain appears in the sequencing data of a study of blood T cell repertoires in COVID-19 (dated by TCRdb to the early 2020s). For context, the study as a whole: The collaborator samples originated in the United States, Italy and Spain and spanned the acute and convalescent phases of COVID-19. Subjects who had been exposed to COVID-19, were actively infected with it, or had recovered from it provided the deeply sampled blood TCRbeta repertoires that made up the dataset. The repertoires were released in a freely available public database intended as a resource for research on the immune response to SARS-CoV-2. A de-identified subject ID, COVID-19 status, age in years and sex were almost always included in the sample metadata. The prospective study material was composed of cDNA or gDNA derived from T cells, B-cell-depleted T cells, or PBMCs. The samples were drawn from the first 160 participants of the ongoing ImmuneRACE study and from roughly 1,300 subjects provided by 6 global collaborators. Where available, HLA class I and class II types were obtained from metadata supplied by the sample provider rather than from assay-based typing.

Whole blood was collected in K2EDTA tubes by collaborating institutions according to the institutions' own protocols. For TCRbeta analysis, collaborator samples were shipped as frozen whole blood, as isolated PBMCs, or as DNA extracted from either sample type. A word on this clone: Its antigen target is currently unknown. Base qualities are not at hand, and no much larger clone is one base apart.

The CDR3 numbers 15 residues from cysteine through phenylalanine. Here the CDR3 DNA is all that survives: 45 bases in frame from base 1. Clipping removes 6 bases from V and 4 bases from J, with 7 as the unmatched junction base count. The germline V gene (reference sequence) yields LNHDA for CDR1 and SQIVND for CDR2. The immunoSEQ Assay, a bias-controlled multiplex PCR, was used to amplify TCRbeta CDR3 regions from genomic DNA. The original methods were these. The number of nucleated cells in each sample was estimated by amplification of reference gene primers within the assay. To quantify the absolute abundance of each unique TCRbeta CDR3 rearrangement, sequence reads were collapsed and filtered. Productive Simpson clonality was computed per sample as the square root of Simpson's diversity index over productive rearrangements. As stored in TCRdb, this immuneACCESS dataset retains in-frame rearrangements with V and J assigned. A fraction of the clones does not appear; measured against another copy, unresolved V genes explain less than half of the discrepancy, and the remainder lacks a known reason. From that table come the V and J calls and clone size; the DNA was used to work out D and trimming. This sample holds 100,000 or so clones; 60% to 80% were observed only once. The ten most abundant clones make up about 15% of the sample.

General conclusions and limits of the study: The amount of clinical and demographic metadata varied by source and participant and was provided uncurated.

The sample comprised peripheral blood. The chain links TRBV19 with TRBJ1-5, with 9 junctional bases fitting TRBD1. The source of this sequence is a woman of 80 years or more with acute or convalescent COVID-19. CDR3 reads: CASRGQGWGNQPQHF. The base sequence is TGTGCCAGTAGGGGACAGGGCTGGGGAAATCAGCCCCAGCATTTT.